The 26 T cell receptor beta chains reported below all come from one sample, sequenced in a study of blood T cells in healthy people across ages. Together with a sample-barcoded 5' primer, a J-beta primer mix was included in a second PCR lasting about 7 to 11 cycles. TCRdb redid the calling of the 5' RACE reads with MiXCR, one entry per CDR3 protein. Among some 900,000 distinct CDR3 sequences listed, under 35% were seen once. Material: blood. The receptors were gathered from a woman of 80 years or more in good health.

This clonotype was recorded at least ten times. The V call is TRBV7-6, the J call TRBJ2-1; 7 nucleotides align to TRBD2. Germline CDR1 is SGHVS and CDR2 is FNYEAQ. Losses at the gene ends were 5 bases for V and 7 bases for J; bases not matched to a gene: 14. This CDR3 has 16 amino acids. The CDR3 DNA reads as TGTGCCAGCAGCGCCAGCGGGGTCCTACTTAGAAATGAGCAGTTCTTC. Residues: CASSASGVLLRNEQFF.

With respect to this clonotype: This sequence may be a read error, since a much larger clone differs from it by one base. The chain joins TRBV7-2 to TRBJ2-1; D might be TRBD2 (5 bases). The V end lost 1 base, the J end lost 6 bases, and 10 bases lay between the germline ends. Germline CDR1 reads SGHTA; CDR2 reads FQGNSA. The CDR3 spans 14 residues. The CDR3 DNA reads TGTGCCAGCAGCTTAGGTCAGCGGCCCAATGAGCAGTTCTTC. Translating gives CASSLGQRPNEQFF. Looking up the rest from reference TRBV7-2 and TRBJ2-1 gives the full variable domain: GAGVSQSPSNKVTEKGKDVELRCDPISGHTALYWYRQSLGQGLEFLIYFQGNSAPDKSGLPSDRFSAERTGGSVSTLTIQRTQQEDSAVYLCASSLGQRPNEQFFGPGTRLTVL.

As for this clonotype: This may arise from a read error, as a much more abundant clone is one base away. The chain carries TRBV20-1 and TRBJ2-7; 10 bases map to TRBD2. Trimming cost V 1 base and J 7 bases; bases outside gene matches: 7. This CDR3 comprises 14 residues. Germline-derived CDR1 and CDR2 are DFQATT and SNEGSKA (reference sequence). In nucleotides, the CDR3 is TGCAGTGCTAGAGTGCTAGCGGGGGAACAGGAGCAGTACTTC. Translation: CSARVLAGEQEQYF.

The chain has TRBV20-1 and TRBJ1-4; no definite D call. The length of the CDR3 is 11 residues. V lost 7 bases and J lost 5, with 8 bases in between. CDR1 is DFQATT and CDR2 is SNEGSKA in the germline V gene (reference sequence). This CDR3 reads CSGQANEKLFF. The CDR3 coding sequence is TGCAGTGGGCAGGCGAATGAAAAACTGTTTTTT.

The V gene is TRBV7-9, the J gene TRBJ2-5, with D unclear. This CDR3 is 15 amino acids long. The V end was cut by 5 bases, the J end by 11 bases, with 24 bases between. Germline CDR1 is SEHNR and CDR2 is FQNEAQ (reference sequence). The CDR3 DNA reads TGTGCCAGCAGCCCTCGACTGGGCGCCCTCAATGAGCAGTACTTC. Translation: CASSPRLGALNEQYF. Looking up the rest from reference TRBV7-9 and TRBJ2-5 gives the full variable domain: DTGVSQNPRHKITKRGQNVTFRCDPISEHNRLYWYRQTLGQGPEFLTYFQNEAQLEKSRLLSDRFSAERPKGSFSTLEIQRTEQGDSAMYLCASSPRLGALNEQYFGPGTRLLVL.

This clonotype showed up just a few times. CDR3 nucleotide sequence: TGTGCCAGCAGCCATGGGACTCCTGAAGCTTTCTTT. This gives the protein CASSHGTPEAFF. The chain is built from TRBV7-2 and TRBJ1-1; D is possibly TRBD1 (5 bases). CDR1 is SGHTA, CDR2 FQGNSA, per germline. Trimming stripped 5 bases from V and 6 bases from J, with 10 bases between. This CDR3 spans 12 amino acids.

As concerns this clonotype: This may be a read error: a much more frequent sequence differs by one nucleotide. The genes are TRBV29-1 and TRBJ2-3, with D possibly TRBD2 on 9 matching bases. The CDR3 has 16 amino acids. The germline V gene has CDR1 SQVTM and CDR2 ANQGSEA. In DNA, the CDR3 is TGCAGCGTGCCAGGGGGCGGGGGGGTAGGCACAGATGCGCAGTATTTT. Its protein is CSVPGGGGVGTDAQYF.

Points on this clonotype: A junction end diverges from the germline sequence, so it may reflect a read error. The gene calls are TRBV29-1 and TRBJ1-4; D uncertain. CDR1 is SQVTM, CDR2 ANQGSEA, per germline. This CDR3 comprises 12 residues. This CDR3 reads CSVGDTNEKLYF. Written as DNA, the CDR3 is TGCAGCGTGGGAGATACTAATGAAAAACTGTATTTT.

In this sample, this clonotype turned up many times. The gene calls are TRBV24-1 and TRBJ2-3; 12 bases line up with TRBD2. This CDR3 region has 18 residues. CDR1 KGHDR and CDR2 SFDVKD come from the germline V gene. V dropped 4 bases and J dropped 0; count of bases not matched to a gene: 7. The CDR3 loop is CATSDLGTSGRSTDTQYF. The CDR3 DNA sequence: TGTGCCACCAGTGACCTAGGGACTAGCGGGCGAAGCACAGATACGCAGTATTTT.

The rearrangement uses TRBV19 and TRBJ2-4; TRBD1 matches at 11 bases. The J call may be in error: the DNA end matches TRBJ2-7 better. Germline CDR1 LNHDA, CDR2 SQIVND (reference sequence). There are 15 residues in the CDR3. This CDR3 reads CASSMDRGRIYEQYF. The CDR3 DNA reads TGTGCCAGTAGTATGGACAGGGGGCGTATCTACGAGCAGTACTTC.

A remark on this clonotype: Since a much larger clone is just one base distant, this may be a read error. Because it lacks the conserved phenylalanine or tryptophan at the end, this CDR3 is likely a read error. This chain uses TRBV6-1 with TRBJ2-3, with TRBD1 matching over 10 bases. V was pared by 4 bases and J by 3 bases, with 1 base of the junction left unmatched. Germline V gives CDR1 MNHNS, CDR2 SASEGT. The CDR3 runs to 14 residues. The CDR3 nucleotides read TGTGCCAGCAGTGGGACAGGGGGAACAGATACGCAGTATTTG. It codes for CASSGTGGTDTQYL.

The V call is TRBV24-1, the J call TRBJ2-7; 10 bases agree with TRBD2. Per germline, CDR1 KGHDR and CDR2 SFDVKD. The CDR3 sequence is 17 residues long. V lost 0 bases, J lost 2 bases, and 6 bases stayed unmatched. CDR3 bases: TGTGCCACCAGTGATTTGCGCCTAGCGGGGGCGGCCTACGAGCAGTACTTC. Its protein is CATSDLRLAGAAYEQYF.

This clonotype was counted only a few times. CDR3 coding DNA: TGCGCCAGCAGCTTTGGACTAGCGGGGGCCTACTCCTACAATGAGCAGTACTTC. Encoded protein: CASSFGLAGAYSYNEQYF. The rearrangement uses TRBV5-1 and TRBJ2-1, with 13 positions matching TRBD2. Judging by the DNA end, TRBJ2-7 fits better; the J call may be wrong. This CDR3 contains 18 residues. CDR1 SGHRS and CDR2 YFSETQ come from the germline V gene.

This clonotype was recorded many times. The J gene is TRBJ1-2, the V gene TRBV5-1; 12 bases are shared with TRBD1. J gave up 8 bases and V 4 bases, and 12 bases lay outside the gene matches. The CDR3 has 16 residues. The germline CDR1 and CDR2 sequences are SGHRS and YFSETQ. The CDR3 is CASSAGTGGPYEGYTF. The CDR3 DNA sequence: TGCGCCAGCAGCGCCGGGACAGGGGGCCCCTATGAAGGCTACACCTTC.

This clonotype was detected many times. The V and J genes are TRBV7-6 and TRBJ2-7; D is perhaps TRBD1 or TRBD2 (5 bases each). Trimming left V 1 base short and J 1 base short, with 11 bases between. Looked up from germline, CDR1 is SGHVS and CDR2 is FNYEAQ. This CDR3 region has 15 residues. CDR3 sequence: CASSLDRGGSYEQYF. The CDR3 bases are TGTGCCAGCAGCTTAGATCGTGGGGGTTCCTACGAGCAGTACTTC.

The V call is TRBV7-2, the J call TRBJ2-7; TRBD1 matches at 8 bases. The V gene end was trimmed by 5 bases and the J gene end by 1 base; junction bases not matched to a gene: 7. There are 15 residues in the CDR3. CDR1 and CDR2 from the germline V gene are SGHTA and FQGNSA. This CDR3 is CASSVGTGCSYEQYF. The CDR3 DNA sequence: TGTGCCAGCAGCGTCGGGACAGGCTGTTCCTACGAGCAGTACTTC.

Details on this clonotype: A much larger clonotype is one base distant, so this may be a read error. CDR3 amino acids: CASSQDISNAEAFF. In nucleotides, the CDR3 is TGTGCCAGCAGTCAGGACATTTCGAACGCTGAAGCTTTCTTT. The rearrangement uses TRBV12-3 or TRBV12-4 and TRBJ1-1, with D perhaps TRBD1 (5 bases). There are 14 residues in the CDR3.

This clonotype was observed at least ten times. The rearrangement joins TRBV10-3 to TRBJ2-7; TRBD1 agrees at 9 bases. The CDR3 totals 15 residues. J lost 5 bases, V lost 2 bases, and 7 bases had no gene match. Germline CDR1 and CDR2: ENHRY and SYGVKD. CDR3 sequence reads: CAISETGQGLDEQYF. As DNA, the CDR3 is TGTGCCATCAGTGAGACAGGACAGGGGCTGGACGAGCAGTACTTC.

This sequence joins TRBV19 and TRBJ2-7, with D possibly being TRBD1 (7 bases). The V end lost 3 bases, the J end lost 7 bases, and 16 bases lay between the germline ends. The germline gives CDR1 LNHDA, CDR2 SQIVND (reference sequence). The CDR3 sequence is 14 residues long. DNA for the CDR3: TGTGCCAGTAGTATGGAGGGGGCCTTGGGAGAGCAGTACTTC. Translated, it gives CASSMEGALGEQYF.

This clonotype was seen many times. This rearrangement joins TRBV6-2 or TRBV6-3 to TRBJ2-1; 9 bases are a match to TRBD2. The trim removed 3 bases at V and 3 bases at J, leaving 18 bases unmatched. Germline loops: CDR1 MNHEY, CDR2 SVGEGT. The length of the CDR3 is 20 residues. CDR3 sequence: CASSYPSWASGATHYNEQFF. The DNA of the CDR3 is TGTGCCAGCAGTTATCCTTCCTGGGCTAGCGGGGCCACACACTACAATGAGCAGTTCTTC.

This clonotype was found a few times. The rearrangement uses TRBV2 and TRBJ1-5, with 7 nucleotides matching TRBD1. The CDR3 is 14 residues long. The V gene end was trimmed by 9 bases and the J gene end by 1 base; junction bases not matched to a gene: 6. Germline V gene lookup returns CDR1 SNHLY and CDR2 FYNNEI. This CDR3 is CASLQGPSNQPQHF. In DNA form, the CDR3 reads TGTGCCAGTCTACAGGGGCCAAGCAATCAGCCCCAGCATTTT.

The rearrangement joins TRBV18 to TRBJ1-1, with D possibly TRBD1 on 5 matching bases. V gave up 6 bases and J gave up 7 bases, with 21 bases separating them. CDR1 and CDR2 from the germline V gene are KGHSH and LQKENI. This CDR3 region has 15 residues. The CDR3 loop is CASSHDIQGTGEAFF. As DNA, the CDR3 is TGTGCCAGCTCCCATGATATTCAGGGAACGGGTGAAGCTTTCTTT.

Of note for this clonotype: This sequence may be a read error, since a much larger clone differs from it by one base. The rearrangement uses TRBV27 and TRBJ2-4; TRBD2 is a possible D gene (6 bases). The J call may be mistaken, given a closer DNA end match to TRBJ2-7. Looked up from germline, CDR1 is MNHEY and CDR2 is SMNVEV (reference sequence). CDR3 length: 14 residues. The CDR3 DNA reads as TGTACCAGCAGTCCCGCGGGACTCCCTTACGAGCAGTACTTC. It yields the protein CTSSPAGLPYEQYF.

The chain uses TRBV20-1 and TRBJ1-2; D not certain. From germline, CDR1 is DFQATT and CDR2 SNEGSKA (reference sequence). CDR3 size: 12 residues. The CDR3 region has the DNA TGCAGCGGGGTGGACGGGAACTATGGCTACACCTTC. It is translated as CSGVDGNYGYTF.

The V call is TRBV29-1, the J call TRBJ2-7; 9 bases match TRBD1. The CDR3 spans 13 residues. Germline values: CDR1 SQVTM, CDR2 ANQGSEA. V dropped 7 bases and J dropped 0; count of bases not matched to a gene: 4. The DNA of the CDR3 is TGCAGCGGGAGACAGGGGGGCTCCTACGAGCAGTACTTC. The encoded protein is CSGRQGGSYEQYF.

The rearrangement uses TRBV28 and TRBJ2-3; 7 nucleotides match TRBD2. Germline trimming cut 5 bases from V and 4 bases from J; bases unmatched to any gene: 12. CDR3 size: 16 residues. Germline V CDR1 and CDR2: MDHEN, SYDVKM. The CDR3: CASSAIGLGGSDTQYF. CDR3 coding DNA: TGTGCCAGCAGTGCTATCGGACTAGGTGGCTCAGATACGCAGTATTTT. Filled out from reference TRBV28 and TRBJ2-3, the complete variable domain reads DVKVTQSSRYLVKRTGEKVFLECVQDMDHENMFWYRQDPGLGLRLIYFSYDVKMKEKGDIPEGYSVSREKKERFSLILESASTNQTSMYLCASSAIGLGGSDTQYFGPGTRLTVL.